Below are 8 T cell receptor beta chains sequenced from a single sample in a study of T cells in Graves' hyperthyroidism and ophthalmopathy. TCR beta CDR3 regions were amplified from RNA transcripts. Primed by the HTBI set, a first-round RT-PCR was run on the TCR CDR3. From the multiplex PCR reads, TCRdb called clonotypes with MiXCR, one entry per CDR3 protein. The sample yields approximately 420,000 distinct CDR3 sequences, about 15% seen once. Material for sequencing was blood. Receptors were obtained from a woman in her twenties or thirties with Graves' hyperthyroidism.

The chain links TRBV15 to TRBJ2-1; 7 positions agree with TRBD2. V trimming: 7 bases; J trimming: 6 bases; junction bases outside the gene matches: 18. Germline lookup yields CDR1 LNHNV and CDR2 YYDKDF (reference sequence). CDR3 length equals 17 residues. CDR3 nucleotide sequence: TGTGCCACCAAACCCGGACTGAGGGAGGGCCTGAGCAATGAGCAGTTCTTC. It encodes CATKPGLREGLSNEQFF.

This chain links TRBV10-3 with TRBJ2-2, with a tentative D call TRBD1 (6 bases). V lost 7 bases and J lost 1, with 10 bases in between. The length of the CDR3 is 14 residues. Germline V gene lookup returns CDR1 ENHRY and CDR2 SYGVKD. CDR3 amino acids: CAIKGQLNTGELFF. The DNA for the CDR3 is TGTGCCATCAAGGGACAATTGAACACCGGGGAGCTGTTTTTT.

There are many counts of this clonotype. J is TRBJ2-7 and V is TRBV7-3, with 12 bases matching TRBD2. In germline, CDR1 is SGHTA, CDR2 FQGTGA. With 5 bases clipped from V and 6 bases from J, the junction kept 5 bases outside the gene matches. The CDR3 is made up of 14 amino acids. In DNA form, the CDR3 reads TGTGCCAGCAGCCCACCGGGACTAGCGGGCGAGCAGTACTTC. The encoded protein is CASSPPGLAGEQYF.

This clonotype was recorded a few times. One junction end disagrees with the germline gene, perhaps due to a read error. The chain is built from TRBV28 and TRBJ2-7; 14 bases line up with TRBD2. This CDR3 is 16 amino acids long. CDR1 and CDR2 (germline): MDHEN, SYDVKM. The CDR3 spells CASSLPGLAGAYEQCF. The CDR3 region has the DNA TGTGCCAGCAGTTTACCGGGACTAGCGGGGGCCTACGAGCAGTGCTTC.

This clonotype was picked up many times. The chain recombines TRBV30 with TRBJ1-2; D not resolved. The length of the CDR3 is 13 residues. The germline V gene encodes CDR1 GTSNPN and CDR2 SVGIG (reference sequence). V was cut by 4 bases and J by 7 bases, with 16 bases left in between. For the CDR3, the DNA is TGTGCCTGGATCCCCCCCGGACTTCCTGGCTACACCTTC. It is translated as CAWIPPGLPGYTF. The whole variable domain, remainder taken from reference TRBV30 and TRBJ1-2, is SQTIHQWPATLVQPVGSPLSLECTVEGTSNPNLYWYRQAAGRGLQLLFYSVGIGQISSEVPQNLSASRPQDRQFILSSKKLLLSDSGFYLCAWIPPGLPGYTFGSGTRLTVV.

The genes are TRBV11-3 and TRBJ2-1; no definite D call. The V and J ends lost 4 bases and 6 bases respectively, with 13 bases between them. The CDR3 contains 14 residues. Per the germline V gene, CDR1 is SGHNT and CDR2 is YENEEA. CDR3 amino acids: CASSSGMSSNEQFF. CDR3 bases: TGTGCCAGCAGCTCAGGAATGAGTAGCAATGAGCAGTTCTTC.

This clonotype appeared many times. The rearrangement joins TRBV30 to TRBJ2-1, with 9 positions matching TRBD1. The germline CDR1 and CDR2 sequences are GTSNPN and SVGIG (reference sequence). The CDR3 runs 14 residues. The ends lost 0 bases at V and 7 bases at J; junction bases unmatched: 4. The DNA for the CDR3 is TGTGCCTGGAGTGTACTGGGACAGGGAAATGAGCAGTTCTTC. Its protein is CAWSVLGQGNEQFF.

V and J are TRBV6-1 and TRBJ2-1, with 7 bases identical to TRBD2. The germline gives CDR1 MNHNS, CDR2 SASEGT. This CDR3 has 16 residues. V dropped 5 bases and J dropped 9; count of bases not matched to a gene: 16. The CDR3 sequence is CASSSDFAGAGSEQFF. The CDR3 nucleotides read TGTGCCAGCAGTTCCGATTTTGCGGGAGCTGGTAGTGAGCAGTTCTTC.